Listed below are T cell receptor beta chains from one sample, sequenced in a study of T cell responses to AZD1222 COVID-19 vaccine. TCRdb's table, derived via immunoSEQ multiplex PCR, lists solely in-frame clones and lacks some. The repertoire consists of 150,000 or so clones, with over 90% occurring once and the leading ten covering 2% to 2.5%. Sequenced here: peripheral blood, sampled on day 0 of AZD1222 vaccination. The receptor source for this set is an adult in good health. Both conserved end residues are part of each CDR3. Each record gives: J gene, clone size, D gene, V gene, CDR3 DNA, CDR3 protein. D genes are given only for firm matches. Rows give clone size only sometimes, using once, few, many, or a class for an expanded clone.

j_call: TRBJ2-7; clone_size: few; d_call: NA; v_call: TRBV20-1; cdr3_nt: TGCAGTGCTAGTGGAGTACTAAACCCCTCCTACGAGCAGTACTTC; cdr3_aa: CSASGVLNPSYEQYF
j_call: TRBJ2-5; clone_size: NA; d_call: TRBD2; v_call: TRBV5-1; cdr3_nt: TGCGCCAGCAGCGGAACCGCGGGGGGCCAGGCCCAGTACTTC; cdr3_aa: CASSGTAGGQAQYF
j_call: TRBJ1-5; clone_size: NA; d_call: NA; v_call: TRBV30; cdr3_nt: TGTGCCTGGAGTACAAGGGGGAATCAGCCCCAGCATTTT; cdr3_aa: CAWSTRGNQPQHF
j_call: TRBJ1-2; clone_size: NA; d_call: NA; v_call: TRBV11-2; cdr3_nt: TGTGCCAGCAGCCCCGGCGGTACTTATGGCTACACCTTC; cdr3_aa: CASSPGGTYGYTF
j_call: TRBJ2-3; clone_size: NA; d_call: NA; v_call: TRBV5-1; cdr3_nt: TGCGCCAGCAGCGTCCTACAGGGAGGAGGGCCAGATACGCAGTATTTT; cdr3_aa: CASSVLQGGGPDTQYF
j_call: TRBJ2-7; clone_size: NA; d_call: NA; v_call: TRBV19; cdr3_nt: TGTGCCAGCTCCCCGGCCCCCTCCTACGAGCAGTACTTC; cdr3_aa: CASSPAPSYEQYF
j_call: TRBJ1-2; clone_size: NA; d_call: NA; v_call: TRBV13; cdr3_nt: TGTGCCAGCAGCTTAGGAGGGTCGCGGTATGGCTACACCTTC; cdr3_aa: CASSLGGSRYGYTF
j_call: TRBJ2-5; clone_size: NA; d_call: TRBD1; v_call: TRBV3-1/TRBV3-2; cdr3_nt: TGTGCCAGCAGCATAAACCCGGGACAGGGCTGGGAGACCCAGTACTTC; cdr3_aa: CASSINPGQGWETQYF
j_call: TRBJ1-2; clone_size: once; d_call: NA; v_call: TRBV2; cdr3_nt: TGTGCCAGCCATAATGGCGGCTATGGCTACACCTTC; cdr3_aa: CASHNGGYGYTF
j_call: TRBJ1-5; clone_size: NA; d_call: TRBD1; v_call: TRBV2; cdr3_nt: TGTGCCTCCGACAGGGTTAGCAATCAGCCCCAGCATTTT; cdr3_aa: CASDRVSNQPQHF
j_call: TRBJ1-1; clone_size: NA; d_call: NA; v_call: TRBV4-1; cdr3_nt: TGCGCCAGCAGCCAGATCATCGGGAGAGCTTTCTTT; cdr3_aa: CASSQIIGRAFF
j_call: TRBJ2-1; clone_size: NA; d_call: NA; v_call: TRBV19; cdr3_nt: TGTGCCAGTAGTATAGGGGGTGATGAGCAGTTCTTC; cdr3_aa: CASSIGGDEQFF
j_call: TRBJ1-2; clone_size: NA; d_call: NA; v_call: TRBV11-2; cdr3_nt: TGTGCCAGCAGCTTAGTTTCAGGGTTCTATGGCTACACCTTC; cdr3_aa: CASSLVSGFYGYTF
j_call: TRBJ2-1; clone_size: NA; d_call: TRBD2; v_call: TRBV3-1/TRBV3-2; cdr3_nt: TGTGCCAGCAGCCACCGACTAGCGGGAGTGACAACCTACAATGAGCAGTTCTTC; cdr3_aa: CASSHRLAGVTTYNEQFF
j_call: TRBJ2-2; clone_size: NA; d_call: TRBD2; v_call: TRBV7-2; cdr3_nt: TGTGCCAGCAGCGCTAGCGGGGGAAGGGTCGGGGAGCTGTTTTTT; cdr3_aa: CASSASGGRVGELFF
j_call: TRBJ1-5; clone_size: NA; d_call: NA; v_call: TRBV10-3; cdr3_nt: TGTGCCATCAGTGGGGGGGGATTCCAGCCCCAGCATTTT; cdr3_aa: CAISGGGFQPQHF
j_call: TRBJ2-5; clone_size: NA; d_call: TRBD2; v_call: TRBV7-2; cdr3_nt: TGTGCCAGCAGCTCGGGGACTAGCGGGACAGAGACCCAGTACTTC; cdr3_aa: CASSSGTSGTETQYF
j_call: TRBJ2-3; clone_size: NA; d_call: NA; v_call: TRBV5-1; cdr3_nt: TGCGCCAGCACCCTACGGGATAATACGCAGTATTTT; cdr3_aa: CASTLRDNTQYF
j_call: TRBJ1-2; clone_size: NA; d_call: NA; v_call: TRBV6-5; cdr3_nt: TGTGCCAGCAGTTACGAGGGCACCTATGGCTACACCTTC; cdr3_aa: CASSYEGTYGYTF
j_call: TRBJ1-2; clone_size: NA; d_call: NA; v_call: TRBV30; cdr3_nt: TGTGCCTGGAAGGACACATCAAACTATGGCTACACCTTC; cdr3_aa: CAWKDTSNYGYTF
j_call: TRBJ2-1; clone_size: NA; d_call: TRBD2; v_call: TRBV2; cdr3_nt: TGTGCCAGCAGTGATCGGGGGGTAGATGAGCAGTTCTTC; cdr3_aa: CASSDRGVDEQFF
j_call: TRBJ2-1; clone_size: NA; d_call: NA; v_call: TRBV5-1; cdr3_nt: TGCGCCAGCAGCTTGGAGGGGCGGGGGCGTAGATACAATGAGCAGTTCTTC; cdr3_aa: CASSLEGRGRRYNEQFF
j_call: TRBJ1-1; clone_size: NA; d_call: NA; v_call: TRBV4-1; cdr3_nt: TGCGCCAGCACCTTTTCCCGCACTGAAGCTTTCTTT; cdr3_aa: CASTFSRTEAFF
j_call: TRBJ2-3; clone_size: NA; d_call: TRBD2; v_call: TRBV7-2; cdr3_nt: TGTGCCAGCAGCTTAGGCGGGGGGGCTCGGGCAGATACGCAGTATTTT; cdr3_aa: CASSLGGGARADTQYF
j_call: TRBJ2-2; clone_size: NA; d_call: NA; v_call: TRBV28; cdr3_nt: TGTGCCAGCAGTTTTAAGCGGTTTCGACAGGTAGTGAACACCGGGGAGCTGTTTTTT; cdr3_aa: CASSFKRFRQVVNTGELFF
j_call: TRBJ2-7; clone_size: NA; d_call: NA; v_call: TRBV18; cdr3_nt: TGTGCCAGCTCACCTGGGATCCCCGGAGGCGACGAGCAGTACTTC; cdr3_aa: CASSPGIPGGDEQYF
j_call: TRBJ2-7; clone_size: NA; d_call: TRBD1; v_call: TRBV18; cdr3_nt: TGTGCCAGCTCAAAACAGGGGGGATCCGAGCAGTACTTC; cdr3_aa: CASSKQGGSEQYF
j_call: TRBJ1-4; clone_size: NA; d_call: TRBD1; v_call: TRBV5-4; cdr3_nt: TGTGCCAGCAGCTTGGCGACAGGGGCTAATGAAAAACTGTTTTTT; cdr3_aa: CASSLATGANEKLFF
j_call: TRBJ1-4; clone_size: NA; d_call: TRBD1; v_call: TRBV4-1; cdr3_nt: TGCGCCAGCAGCCAAGTTGGACCAGGGGGTGGTGAAAAACTGTTTTTT; cdr3_aa: CASSQVGPGGGEKLFF
j_call: TRBJ1-4; clone_size: NA; d_call: NA; v_call: TRBV5-1; cdr3_nt: TGCGCCAGCAGCACGACAGCCCCAACTAATGAAAAACTGTTTTTT; cdr3_aa: CASSTTAPTNEKLFF
j_call: TRBJ1-6; clone_size: NA; d_call: NA; v_call: TRBV9; cdr3_nt: TGTGCCAGCAGCGCAGAGGTCGGGCCCAATTCACCCCTCCACTTT; cdr3_aa: CASSAEVGPNSPLHF
j_call: TRBJ1-3; clone_size: NA; d_call: TRBD1; v_call: TRBV19; cdr3_nt: TGTGCCAGTACCTCGACAGGGGTCACTGGAAACACCATATATTTT; cdr3_aa: CASTSTGVTGNTIYF
j_call: TRBJ2-3; clone_size: NA; d_call: TRBD1; v_call: TRBV7-8; cdr3_nt: TGTGCCAGCAGCTTTACAGGGGAGACAGATACGCAGTATTTT; cdr3_aa: CASSFTGETDTQYF
j_call: TRBJ2-1; clone_size: once; d_call: TRBD1; v_call: TRBV11-3; cdr3_nt: TGTGCCAGCAGCCCGTCGACAGGGAACTACAATGAGCAGTTCTTC; cdr3_aa: CASSPSTGNYNEQFF
j_call: TRBJ1-2; clone_size: NA; d_call: NA; v_call: TRBV5-4; cdr3_nt: TGTGCCAGCAGCTCCACGGCCTCACATGGCTACACCTTC; cdr3_aa: CASSSTASHGYTF
j_call: TRBJ1-2; clone_size: NA; d_call: TRBD1; v_call: TRBV4-1; cdr3_nt: TGCGCCAGCAGCCAAGGTACAGGGGACCTCTATGGCTACACCTTC; cdr3_aa: CASSQGTGDLYGYTF
j_call: TRBJ2-3; clone_size: NA; d_call: TRBD2; v_call: TRBV11-2; cdr3_nt: TGTGCCAGCAGCTTAGTTAGCGGGAGGGCCACAGATACGCAGTATTTT; cdr3_aa: CASSLVSGRATDTQYF
j_call: TRBJ2-2; clone_size: NA; d_call: NA; v_call: TRBV30; cdr3_nt: TGTGCCCAAGGAGCGGCCCTGAACACCGGGGAGCTGTTTTTT; cdr3_aa: CAQGAALNTGELFF
j_call: TRBJ2-1; clone_size: NA; d_call: NA; v_call: TRBV12-5; cdr3_nt: TGTGCTAGTGGCCCCACAGATAACAATGAGCAGTTCTTC; cdr3_aa: CASGPTDNNEQFF
j_call: TRBJ1-1; clone_size: NA; d_call: NA; v_call: TRBV5-4; cdr3_nt: TGTGCCAGCAGCTCGCCAGGGTTCATGAACACTGAAGCTTTCTTT; cdr3_aa: CASSSPGFMNTEAFF
j_call: TRBJ2-3; clone_size: NA; d_call: NA; v_call: TRBV19; cdr3_nt: TGTGCCAGTAGTACTACCGGGAAAACAGATACGCAGTATTTT; cdr3_aa: CASSTTGKTDTQYF
j_call: TRBJ1-1; clone_size: NA; d_call: NA; v_call: TRBV27; cdr3_nt: TGTGCCAGCAGTTGGAGGGGAAGGGGCACTGAAGCTTTCTTT; cdr3_aa: CASSWRGRGTEAFF
j_call: TRBJ2-1; clone_size: NA; d_call: NA; v_call: TRBV7-8; cdr3_nt: TGTGCCAGCAGCTTAGCTAGACTTGCTAGCTCCTACAATGAGCAGTTCTTC; cdr3_aa: CASSLARLASSYNEQFF
j_call: TRBJ2-7; clone_size: NA; d_call: TRBD2; v_call: TRBV10-1; cdr3_nt: TGCGCCAGCAGTGAGTCGACTAGCGGGAGGCCGTACGAGCAGTACTTC; cdr3_aa: CASSESTSGRPYEQYF
j_call: TRBJ1-5; clone_size: NA; d_call: NA; v_call: TRBV6-2/TRBV6-3; cdr3_nt: TGTGCCAGCAGTTGGGCAGGAGGCCAGCCCCAGCATTTT; cdr3_aa: CASSWAGGQPQHF
j_call: TRBJ2-4; clone_size: NA; d_call: NA; v_call: TRBV7-9; cdr3_nt: TGTGCCAGCAGCTTAGAACTGGGGGCCAAAAACATTCAGTACTTC; cdr3_aa: CASSLELGAKNIQYF